These 8 T cell receptor beta chains came from one sample sequenced in a study of blood T cell repertoires in COVID-19. Data came from immunoSEQ multiplex PCR; TCRdb stores just in-frame clones and leaves some out. Of a few hundred thousand clones listed, around 90% were seen once; the top ten hold around 2.3%. Material: peripheral blood. These receptor sequences come from a woman aged 60-75 years with COVID-19, enrolled during active disease.

V gene TRBV5-1 combines with J gene TRBJ1-5; D is perhaps TRBD1 (5 bases). CDR1 and CDR2 (germline): SGHRS, YFSETQ. Trimming removed 4 bases from V and 8 bases from J, with 16 bases in between. This CDR3 has 14 amino acids. CDR3 nucleotide sequence: TGCGCCAGCAGCCCGGGGGGGGGAAATGAGCCCCAGCATTTT. Encoded protein: CASSPGGGNEPQHF.

This clone was found once. V is TRBV21-1 and J is TRBJ1-5; TRBD1, the D gene given by the table, was not confirmed from the DNA. TRBV21-1 is annotated as a pseudogene. There are 17 residues in the CDR3. CDR3: CASSKHRDRLRYQPQHF. CDR3 bases: TGTGCCAGCAGCAAACACAGGGACAGGCTCAGGTATCAGCCCCAGCATTTT.

The V gene is TRBV7-3, the J gene TRBJ2-1, with a weak D call TRBD2 (6 bases). The CDR3 runs 18 residues. Germline CDR1 SGHTA, CDR2 FQGTGA. Between the trimmed V and J ends, which lost 4 bases and 0 bases, there was a span of 19 bases. The CDR3 is CASSSYGPRGSSYNEQFF. CDR3 nucleotides: TGTGCCAGCAGCTCTTACGGGCCTCGGGGGAGCTCCTACAATGAGCAGTTCTTC.

The CDR3 DNA reads TGTGCCAGCAGCTTACAGGGAGGGTCCTACGAGCAGTACTTC. Translated: CASSLQGGSYEQYF. The chain carries TRBV7-2 and TRBJ2-7; 7 bases fit TRBD2. This CDR3 comprises 14 residues. Germline V CDR1 and CDR2: SGHTA, FQGNSA. V lost 2 bases to trimming and J lost 1 base; unmatched junction nucleotides: 2.

The V call is TRBV27, the J call TRBJ1-1; D is perhaps TRBD1 (6 bases). V was shortened by 6 bases and J by 7 bases, with 18 bases between the two germline ends. CDR1 and CDR2 from the germline V gene are MNHEY and SMNVEV (reference sequence). The CDR3 covers 14 residues. The CDR3 spells CASRTQGTAFEAFF. CDR3 DNA: TGTGCCAGCAGAACACAGGGCACCGCCTTTGAAGCTTTCTTT.

CDR3 residues: CASTIKGGGSGVLTDTQYF. The DNA of the CDR3 is TGTGCCAGCACCATTAAGGGCGGTGGGAGCGGGGTTCTAACAGATACGCAGTATTTT. V and J are TRBV7-6 and TRBJ2-3; 7 nucleotides match TRBD2. Germline V CDR1 and CDR2: SGHVS, FNYEAQ. The junction had 22 bases not matched to a gene; V was cut back by 7 bases and J by 3 bases. The CDR3 is made up of 19 amino acids.

The rearrangement joins TRBV10-3 to TRBJ1-5; 8 nucleotides match TRBD1. The trim removed 4 bases at V and 2 bases at J, leaving 10 bases unmatched. This CDR3 is built from 17 residues. The germline CDR1 and CDR2 sequences are ENHRY and SYGVKD. DNA for the CDR3: TGTGCCATCAGTGCGGGCAGGGGGCGGGATCGCAATCAGCCCCAGCATTTT. It codes for CAISAGRGRDRNQPQHF.

The genes are TRBV30 and TRBJ1-2; no definite D call. The V end lost 0 bases, the J end lost 8 bases, and 7 bases lay between the germline ends. This CDR3 region has 11 residues. The germline V gene encodes CDR1 GTSNPN and CDR2 SVGIG (reference sequence). CDR3 residues: CAWSVGAGYTF. The CDR3 DNA follows: TGTGCCTGGAGTGTGGGCGCCGGCTACACCTTC.